This TCR beta chain stems from a study of blood T cell repertoires in COVID-19. Across the study: The United States, Italy and Spain supplied acute and convalescent COVID-19 samples.

As processed by the authors: Estimation of nucleated cell counts relied on the amplification of reference gene primers. The method was immunoSEQ multiplex PCR; TCRdb's version includes in-frame clones alone and lacks a portion of them. Clonal size and the V and J genes are those of that table, whereas D and trimming came from the DNA. The sample consists of some 26,000 clones, over 75% of them appearing once. The CDR3 extends over 15 amino acids. Trimming at V came to 5 bases and at J to 5 bases, leaving 9 bases not matched to a gene. CDR1 and CDR2 from the germline V gene are MRHNA and SNTAGT. The gene calls are TRBV6-4 and TRBJ2-1; 7 nucleotides match TRBD1. This receptor was obtained from a man aged 50 to 60 with active or convalescent COVID-19. Sequenced material: peripheral blood. The chain's CDR3 is CASSPQGIANNEQFF. CDR3 coding DNA: TGTGCCAGCAGTCCACAGGGGATCGCGAACAATGAGCAGTTCTTC.